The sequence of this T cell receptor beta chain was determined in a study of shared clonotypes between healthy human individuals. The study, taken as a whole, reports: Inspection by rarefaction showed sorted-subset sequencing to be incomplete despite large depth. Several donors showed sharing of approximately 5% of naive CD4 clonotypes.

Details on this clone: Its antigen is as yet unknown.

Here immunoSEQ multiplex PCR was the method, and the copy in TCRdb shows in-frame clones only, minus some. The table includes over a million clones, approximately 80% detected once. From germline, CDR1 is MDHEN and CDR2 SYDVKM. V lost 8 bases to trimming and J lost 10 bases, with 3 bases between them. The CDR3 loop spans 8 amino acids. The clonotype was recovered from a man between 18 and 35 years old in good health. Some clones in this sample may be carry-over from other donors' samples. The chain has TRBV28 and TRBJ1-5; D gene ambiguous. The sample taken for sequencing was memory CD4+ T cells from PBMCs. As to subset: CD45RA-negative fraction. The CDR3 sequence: CASGPQHF. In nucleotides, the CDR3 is TGTGCCAGCGGACCCCAGCATTTT.